Below, one T cell receptor (beta chain) is given with its context. This CDR3 is 14 amino acids long. CDR1 is LNHDA, CDR2 SQIVND, per germline (reference sequence). Trimming left V 3 bases short and J 1 base short, with 9 bases between. The source of the sample is a study of OX40 agonist ivuxolimab in advanced cancers. The method was immunoSEQ multiplex PCR; TCRdb's version includes in-frame clones alone and lacks a portion of them. This table holds about 42,000 clones, around 88% found once. The V gene is TRBV19, the J gene TRBJ1-1; no reliable D call. This receptor was taken from an adult with an advanced solid tumor such as melanoma, head and neck, liver or kidney cancer. The input for sequencing was CD4+ or CD8+ T cells sorted from blood, taken in a trial of the OX40 agonist ivuxolimab. The CDR3 DNA is TGTGCCAGTAGTATGAGGCTTCGGAACACTGAAGCTTTCTTT. Translated: CASSMRLRNTEAFF.